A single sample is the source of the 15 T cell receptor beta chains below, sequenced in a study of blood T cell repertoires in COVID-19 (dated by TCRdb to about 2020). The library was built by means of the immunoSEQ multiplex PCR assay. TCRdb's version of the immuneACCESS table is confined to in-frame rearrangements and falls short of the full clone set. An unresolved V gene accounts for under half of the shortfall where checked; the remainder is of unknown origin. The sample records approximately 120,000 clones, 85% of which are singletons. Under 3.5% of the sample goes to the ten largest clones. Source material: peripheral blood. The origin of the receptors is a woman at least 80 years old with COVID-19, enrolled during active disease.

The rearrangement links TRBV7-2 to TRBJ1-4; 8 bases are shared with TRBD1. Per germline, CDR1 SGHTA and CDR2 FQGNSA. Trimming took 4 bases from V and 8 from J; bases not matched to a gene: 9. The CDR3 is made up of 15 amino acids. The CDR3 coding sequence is TGTGCCAGCAGCTCTGGGGGGACAGGCGGGGAAAAACTGTTTTTT. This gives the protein CASSSGGTGGEKLFF.

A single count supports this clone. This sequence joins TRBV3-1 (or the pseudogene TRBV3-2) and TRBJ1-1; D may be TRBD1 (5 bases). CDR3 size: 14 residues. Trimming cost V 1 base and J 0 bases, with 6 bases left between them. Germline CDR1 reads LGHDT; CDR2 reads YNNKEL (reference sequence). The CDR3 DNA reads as TGTGCCAGCAGCCAAGGACAGATGAACACTGAAGCTTTCTTT. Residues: CASSQGQMNTEAFF.

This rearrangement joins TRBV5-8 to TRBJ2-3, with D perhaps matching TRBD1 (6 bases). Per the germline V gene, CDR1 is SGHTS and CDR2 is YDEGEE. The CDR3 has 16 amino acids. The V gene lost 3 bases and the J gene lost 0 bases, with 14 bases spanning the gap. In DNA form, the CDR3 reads TGTGCCAGCAGCTCGGGACATCGCACAAGCACAGATACGCAGTATTTT. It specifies CASSSGHRTSTDTQYF.

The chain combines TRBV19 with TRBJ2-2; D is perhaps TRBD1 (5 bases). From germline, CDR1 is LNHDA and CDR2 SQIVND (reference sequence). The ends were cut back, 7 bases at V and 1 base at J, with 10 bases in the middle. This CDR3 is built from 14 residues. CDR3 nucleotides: TGTGCCAGTAAAGGGGTTCAGAACACCGGGGAGCTGTTTTTT. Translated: CASKGVQNTGELFF.

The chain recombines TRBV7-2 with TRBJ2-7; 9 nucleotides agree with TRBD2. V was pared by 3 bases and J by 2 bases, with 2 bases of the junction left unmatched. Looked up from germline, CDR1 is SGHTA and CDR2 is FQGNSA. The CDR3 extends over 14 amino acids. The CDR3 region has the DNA TGTGCCAGCAGCTTTGCTAGCGGGACCTACGAGCAGTACTTC. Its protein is CASSFASGTYEQYF.

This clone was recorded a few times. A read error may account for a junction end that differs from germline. The CDR3 loop is CASSSDYGTGELFF. The CDR3 DNA is TGTGCTAGCAGCTCGGACTACGGAACCGGGGAGCTGTTTTTT. V and J are TRBV7-7 and TRBJ2-2; TRBD2 is a possible D gene (6 bases). Germline CDR1 reads SSHAT; CDR2 reads FNYEAQ (reference sequence). CDR3 length equals 14 residues.

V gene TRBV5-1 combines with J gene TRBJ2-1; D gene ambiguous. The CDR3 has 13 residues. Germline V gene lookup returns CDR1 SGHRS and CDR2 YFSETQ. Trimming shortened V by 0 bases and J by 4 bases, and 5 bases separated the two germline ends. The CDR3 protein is CASSLELYNEQFF. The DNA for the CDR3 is TGCGCCAGCAGCTTGGAACTATACAATGAGCAGTTCTTC.

The CDR3 region is CASSEMGGLQETQYF. The CDR3 nucleotides are TGTGCCAGCAGTGAAATGGGGGGACTCCAAGAGACCCAGTACTTC. The chain has TRBV2 and TRBJ2-5; a weak D match, TRBD2 (6 bases). CDR3 length: 15 residues. Germline V CDR1 and CDR2: SNHLY, FYNNEI. The V end was cut by 2 bases, the J end by 1 base, with 11 bases between.

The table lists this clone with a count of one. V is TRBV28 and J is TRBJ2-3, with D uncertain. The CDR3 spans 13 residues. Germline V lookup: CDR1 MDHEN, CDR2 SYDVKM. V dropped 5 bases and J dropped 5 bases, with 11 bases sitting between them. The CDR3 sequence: CASSEKPGDTQYF. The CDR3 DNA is TGTGCCAGCAGTGAAAAGCCTGGAGATACGCAGTATTTT.

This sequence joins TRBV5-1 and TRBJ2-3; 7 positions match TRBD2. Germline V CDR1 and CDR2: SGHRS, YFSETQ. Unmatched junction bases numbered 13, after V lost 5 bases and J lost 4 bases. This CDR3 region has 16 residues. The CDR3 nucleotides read TGCGCCAGCAGACAATCGGGGGGTTTGGGACCAGATACGCAGTATTTT. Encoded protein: CASRQSGGLGPDTQYF.

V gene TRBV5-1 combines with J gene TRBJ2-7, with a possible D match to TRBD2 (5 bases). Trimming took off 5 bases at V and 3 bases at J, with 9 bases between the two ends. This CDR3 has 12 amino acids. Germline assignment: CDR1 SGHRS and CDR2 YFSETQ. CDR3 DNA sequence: TGCGCCAGCAGGGGGAGCGGCTACGAGCAGTACTTC. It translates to CASRGSGYEQYF.

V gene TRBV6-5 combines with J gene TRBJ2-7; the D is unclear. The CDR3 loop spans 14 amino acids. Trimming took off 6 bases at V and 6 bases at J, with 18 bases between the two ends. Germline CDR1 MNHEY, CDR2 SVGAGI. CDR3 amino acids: CASSLRRNPGEQYF. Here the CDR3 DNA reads TGTGCCAGCAGCCTAAGAAGAAACCCTGGCGAGCAGTACTTC.

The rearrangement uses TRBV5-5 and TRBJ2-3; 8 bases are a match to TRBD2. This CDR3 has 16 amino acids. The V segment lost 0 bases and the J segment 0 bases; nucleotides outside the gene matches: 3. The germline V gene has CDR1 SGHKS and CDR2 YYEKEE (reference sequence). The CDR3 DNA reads TGTGCCAGCAGCTTGGCTCCTAGCGGGAGCACAGATACGCAGTATTTT. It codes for CASSLAPSGSTDTQYF.

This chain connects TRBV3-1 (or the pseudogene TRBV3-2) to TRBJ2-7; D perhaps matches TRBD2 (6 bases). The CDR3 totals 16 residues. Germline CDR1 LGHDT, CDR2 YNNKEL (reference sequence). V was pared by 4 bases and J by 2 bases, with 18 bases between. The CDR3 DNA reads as TGTGCCAGCAGCCGCGGAGGGGACCCTTTTACCTACGAGCAGTACTTC. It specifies CASSRGGDPFTYEQYF.

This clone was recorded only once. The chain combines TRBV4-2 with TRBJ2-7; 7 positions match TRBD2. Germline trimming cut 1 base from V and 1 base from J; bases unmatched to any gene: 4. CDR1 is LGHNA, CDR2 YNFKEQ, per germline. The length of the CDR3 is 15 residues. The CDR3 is CASSQGGGGSYEQYF. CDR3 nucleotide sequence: TGTGCCAGCAGCCAAGGGGGGGGAGGATCCTACGAGCAGTACTTC.